Shown below are 6 T cell receptor beta chains from a single sample sequenced in a study of shared clonotypes between healthy human individuals. Profiling relied on immunoSEQ multiplex PCR, and the TCRdb table lists in-frame clones only, not all of them. This table holds roughly 760,000 clones, around two thirds found once. Input material: memory CD4+ T cells sorted from blood. Subset denoted: CD45RA-negative fraction. The receptors derive from a woman aged 30 to 39 in good health.

This clone was seen only a few times. This chain connects TRBV28 to TRBJ2-7; TRBD1 aligns across 7 bases. Germline CDR1 reads MDHEN; CDR2 reads SYDVKM. Trimming took 6 bases from V and 2 from J; bases not matched to a gene: 19. The CDR3 runs 18 residues. The CDR3 loop is CASRPRGQPDFLAYEQYF. CDR3 in DNA: TGTGCCAGCAGGCCCCGGGGACAGCCGGATTTCCTAGCCTACGAGCAGTACTTC.

The CDR3 is CAIKPREAGNTIYF. Written as DNA, the CDR3 is TGTGCCATCAAGCCCCGGGAGGCTGGAAACACCATATATTTT. The rearrangement joins TRBV10-3 to TRBJ1-3, with D uncertain. The CDR3 runs 14 residues. The V gene's germline CDR1 is ENHRY and CDR2 SYGVKD. Trimming stripped 7 bases from V and 2 bases from J, with 12 bases between.

CDR3 bases: TGTGCCAGCAGTTACTCTTCAGGGCCCGGTTATGGCTACACCTTC. This codes for CASSYSSGPGYGYTF. This chain uses TRBV6-5 with TRBJ1-2; perhaps TRBD1 as D (5 bases). Trimming took off 0 bases at V and 5 bases at J, with 13 bases between the two ends. From germline, CDR1 is MNHEY and CDR2 SVGAGI. The CDR3 contains 15 residues.

The J gene is TRBJ1-1, the V gene TRBV18; the D is unclear. Trimming took off 3 bases at V and 0 bases at J, with 14 bases between the two ends. The CDR3 consists of 16 residues. The germline V gene has CDR1 KGHSH and CDR2 LQKENI. DNA for the CDR3: TGTGCCAGCTCACCCGGGCAAATTGTCATGAACACTGAAGCTTTCTTT. Translation: CASSPGQIVMNTEAFF.

V is TRBV19 and J is TRBJ2-1; D possibly corresponds to TRBD1 (5 bases). V lost 3 bases, J lost 0 bases, and 12 bases lay in between. Germline CDR1 is LNHDA and CDR2 is SQIVND (reference sequence). CDR3 size: 16 residues. The CDR3 is CASSMGPPFSYNEQFF. CDR3 sequence (DNA): TGTGCCAGTAGTATGGGGCCACCGTTCTCCTACAATGAGCAGTTCTTC.

This clone came up many times. J is TRBJ2-3 and V is TRBV30; 13 nucleotides match TRBD2. Trimming took 3 bases from V and 4 from J; bases not matched to a gene: 13. CDR1 GTSNPN and CDR2 SVGIG come from the germline V gene (reference sequence). The CDR3 is 18 amino acids. The CDR3 coding sequence is TGTGCCTGGAGCCGACTAGCGGGAGGCCCCCGGTTATCAGATACGCAGTATTTT. Its protein is CAWSRLAGGPRLSDTQYF.